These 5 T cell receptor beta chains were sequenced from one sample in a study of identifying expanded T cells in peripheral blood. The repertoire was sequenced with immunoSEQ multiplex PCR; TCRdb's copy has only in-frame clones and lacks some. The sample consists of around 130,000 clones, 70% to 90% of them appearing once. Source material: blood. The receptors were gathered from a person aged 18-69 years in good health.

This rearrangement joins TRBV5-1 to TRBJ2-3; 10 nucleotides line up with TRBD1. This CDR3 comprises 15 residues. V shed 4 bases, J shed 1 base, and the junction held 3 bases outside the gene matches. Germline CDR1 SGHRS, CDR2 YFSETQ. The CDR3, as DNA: TGCGCCAGCAGCGCCGGGACAGGGGGCACAGATACGCAGTATTTT. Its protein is CASSAGTGGTDTQYF.

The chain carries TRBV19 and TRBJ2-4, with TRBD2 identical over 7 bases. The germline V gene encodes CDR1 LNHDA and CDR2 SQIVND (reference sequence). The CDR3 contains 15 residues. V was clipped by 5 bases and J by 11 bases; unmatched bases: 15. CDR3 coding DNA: TGTGCCAGTAGTCCCTTGGGGTCTAGCGGAACCCTTCAGTACTTC. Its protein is CASSPLGSSGTLQYF.

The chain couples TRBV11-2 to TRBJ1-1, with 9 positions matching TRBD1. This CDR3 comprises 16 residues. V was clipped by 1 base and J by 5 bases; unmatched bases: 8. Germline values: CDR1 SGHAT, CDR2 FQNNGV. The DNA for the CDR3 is TGTGCCAGCAGCTTAGTCCTACAGGGGGCTGAGACTGAAGCTTTCTTT. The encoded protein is CASSLVLQGAETEAFF.

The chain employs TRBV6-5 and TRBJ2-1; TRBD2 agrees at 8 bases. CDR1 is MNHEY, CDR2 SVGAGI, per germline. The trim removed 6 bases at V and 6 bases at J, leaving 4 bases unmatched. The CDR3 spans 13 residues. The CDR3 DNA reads TGTGCCAGCAGACCAACTAGCGGCAATGAGCAGTTCTTC. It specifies CASRPTSGNEQFF.

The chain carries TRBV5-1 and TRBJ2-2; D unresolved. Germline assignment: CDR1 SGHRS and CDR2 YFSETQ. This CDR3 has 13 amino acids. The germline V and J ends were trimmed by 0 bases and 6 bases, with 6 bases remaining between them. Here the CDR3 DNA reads TGCGCCAGCAGCTTGGGAAGCCCCGGGGAGCTGTTTTTT. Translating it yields CASSLGSPGELFF.